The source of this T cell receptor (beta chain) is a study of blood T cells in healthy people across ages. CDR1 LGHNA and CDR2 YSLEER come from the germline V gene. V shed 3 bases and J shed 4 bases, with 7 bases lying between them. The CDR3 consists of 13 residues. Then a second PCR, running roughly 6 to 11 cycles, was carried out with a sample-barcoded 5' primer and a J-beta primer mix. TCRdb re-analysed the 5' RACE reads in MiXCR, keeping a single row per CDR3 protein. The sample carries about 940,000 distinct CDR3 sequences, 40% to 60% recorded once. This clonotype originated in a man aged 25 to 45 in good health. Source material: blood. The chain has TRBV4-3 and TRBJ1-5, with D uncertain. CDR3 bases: TGCGCCAGCAGCCAGAGAATAAATCAGCCCCAGCATTTT. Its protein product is CASSQRINQPQHF.